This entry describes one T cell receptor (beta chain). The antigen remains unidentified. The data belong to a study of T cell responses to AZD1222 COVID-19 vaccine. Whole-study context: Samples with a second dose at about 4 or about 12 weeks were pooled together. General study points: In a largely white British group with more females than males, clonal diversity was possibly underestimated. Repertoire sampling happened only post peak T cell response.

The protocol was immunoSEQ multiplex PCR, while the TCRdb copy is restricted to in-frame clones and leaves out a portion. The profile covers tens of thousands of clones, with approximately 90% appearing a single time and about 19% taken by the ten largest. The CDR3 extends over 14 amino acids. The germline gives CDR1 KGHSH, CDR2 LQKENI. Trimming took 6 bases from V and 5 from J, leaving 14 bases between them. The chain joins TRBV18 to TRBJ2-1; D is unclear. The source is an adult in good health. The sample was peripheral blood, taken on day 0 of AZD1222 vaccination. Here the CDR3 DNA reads TGTGCCAGCTCCCCGGTTGACTCTCACAATGAGCAGTTCTTC. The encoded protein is CASSPVDSHNEQFF.